The source of this T cell receptor (beta chain) is a study of control samples from healthy donors and cancer patients. Some clones are missing from TCRdb's copy, which holds only in-frame ones; the method was immunoSEQ multiplex PCR. The sample includes around 140,000 clones, 75% to 95% of them seen just once. This CDR3 has 13 residues. Germline-derived CDR1 and CDR2 are MNHEY and SVGAGI. V was pared by 6 bases and J by 5 bases, with 4 bases of the junction left unmatched. The sequenced sample consisted of blood. The receptor's source is a man aged 40-49 years in good health. The chain joins TRBV6-5 to TRBJ1-2; TRBD1 matches at 9 bases. CDR3 sequence: CASRRQGEYGYTF. The CDR3 DNA sequence: TGTGCCAGCAGAAGACAGGGGGAGTATGGCTACACCTTC.